The clone carrying this TCR beta chain was picked up a small number of times. Trimming left V 3 bases short and J 7 bases short, with 6 bases between. Germline CDR1 and CDR2: MNHEY and SMNVEV (reference sequence). The CDR3 loop spans 12 amino acids. Profiled with immunoSEQ multiplex PCR; TCRdb holds only in-frame clones, not every one. The table records some 220,000 clones, just over 90% of them present only once. This sample was included in a study of cytomegalovirus exposure and HLA in healthy donors. This chain links TRBV27 with TRBJ2-2; no clear D gene. The sample comprised PBMCs. This clonotype was sampled from a woman aged 18-35 years in good health and CMV-seronegative. The chain's CDR3 is CASSFSVGELFF. DNA for the CDR3: TGTGCCAGCAGTTTCTCCGTCGGGGAGCTGTTTTTT.